The rows below give T cell receptor beta chains drawn from one sample of a study of CD8 T cells in Susac syndrome. Using its own MiXCR run on the immunoSEQ multiplex PCR reads, TCRdb lists one record per CDR3 protein. Among about 240,000 distinct CDR3 sequences listed, 90% to 96% were seen once. Sequencing input: CD4+ T cells from PBMCs. Receptors originate from a human donor with Susac syndrome. CDR3s leave out the opening cysteine and the closing phenylalanine or tryptophan.

V gene: TRBV20-1
CDR3 length: 11
J gene: TRBJ1-1
CDR3 protein: SASSGLGSEAF

V gene: TRBV29-1
CDR3 length: 11
J gene: TRBJ1-2
CDR3 protein: SPTLGDFRGYT

V gene: TRBV20-1
CDR3 length: 11
J gene: TRBJ2-3
CDR3 protein: SAGTGGADTQY

V gene: TRBV19
CDR3 length: 13
J gene: TRBJ2-5
CDR3 protein: ASSMGTGRGETQY

V gene: TRBV20-1
CDR3 length: 14
J gene: TRBJ2-5
CDR3 protein: SARDVRGQGMETQY

V gene: TRBV4-1
CDR3 length: 14
J gene: TRBJ2-7
CDR3 protein: ASSQGSARVSYEQY

V gene: TRBV20-1
CDR3 length: 12
J gene: TRBJ2-3
CDR3 protein: SARSDWAGDTQY

V gene: TRBV9
CDR3 length: 13
J gene: TRBJ2-7
CDR3 protein: ASSVAGGLGYEQY

V gene: TRBV7-9
CDR3 length: 13
J gene: TRBJ2-3
CDR3 protein: ASSQARYGTDTQY

V gene: TRBV12-3/TRBV12-4
CDR3 length: 9
J gene: TRBJ2-6
CDR3 protein: ASSLGRVLT

V gene: TRBV6-2/TRBV6-3
CDR3 length: 10
J gene: TRBJ1-1
CDR3 protein: ATSDPNTEAF

V gene: TRBV11-2
CDR3 length: 13
J gene: TRBJ2-6
CDR3 protein: ASSLSLSGANVLT

V gene: TRBV9
CDR3 length: 11
J gene: TRBJ1-1
CDR3 protein: ASSKGVNTEAF

V gene: TRBV6-5
CDR3 length: 16
J gene: TRBJ2-5
CDR3 protein: ASSYSAGGVTVQETQY

V gene: TRBV29-1
CDR3 length: 11
J gene: TRBJ2-1
CDR3 protein: SVLSLAEIEQF

V gene: TRBV7-9
CDR3 length: 12
J gene: TRBJ2-1
CDR3 protein: ASKTVSGDNEQF

V gene: TRBV11-3
CDR3 length: 14
J gene: TRBJ1-1
CDR3 protein: ASSPGQGSGGTEAF

V gene: TRBV12-3/TRBV12-4
CDR3 length: 11
J gene: TRBJ2-7
CDR3 protein: ASSFDRTYEQY

V gene: TRBV29-1
CDR3 length: 12
J gene: TRBJ2-2
CDR3 protein: SVTKGSNTGELF

V gene: TRBV27
CDR3 length: 15
J gene: TRBJ2-7
CDR3 protein: ASRRGREGVVEYEQY